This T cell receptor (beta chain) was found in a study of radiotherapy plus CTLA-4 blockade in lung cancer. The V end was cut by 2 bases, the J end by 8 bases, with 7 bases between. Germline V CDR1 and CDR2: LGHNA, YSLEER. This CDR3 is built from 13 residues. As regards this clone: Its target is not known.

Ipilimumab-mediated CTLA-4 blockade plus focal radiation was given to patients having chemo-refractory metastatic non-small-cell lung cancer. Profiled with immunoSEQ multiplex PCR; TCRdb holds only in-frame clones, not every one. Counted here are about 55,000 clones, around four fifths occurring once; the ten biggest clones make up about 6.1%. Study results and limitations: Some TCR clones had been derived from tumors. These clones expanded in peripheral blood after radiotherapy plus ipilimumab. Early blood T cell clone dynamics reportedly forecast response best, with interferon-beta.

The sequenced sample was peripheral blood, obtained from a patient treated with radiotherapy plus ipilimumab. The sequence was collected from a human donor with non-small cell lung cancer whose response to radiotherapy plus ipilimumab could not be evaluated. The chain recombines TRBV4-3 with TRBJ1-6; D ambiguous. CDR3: CASSQIEDSPLHF. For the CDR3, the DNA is TGCGCCAGCAGCCAAATCGAGGATTCACCCCTCCACTTT.